This TCR beta chain was recorded in a study of control samples from healthy donors and cancer patients. The germline V gene has CDR1 MNHEY and CDR2 SMNVEV (reference sequence). Trimming left V 10 bases short and J 0 bases short, with 10 bases between. The CDR3 has 13 amino acids. Assay: immunoSEQ multiplex PCR; the TCRdb copy retains only in-frame clones and omits some. The table includes 150,000 to 200,000 clones, more than 80% detected once. The TCR comes from a man between 25 and 39 years old in good health. Sequencing was carried out using blood. The chain has TRBV27 and TRBJ2-4; D tentatively reads TRBD1 or TRBD2 (6 bases each). CDR3 DNA sequence: TGTGCCACCAGGGGACTAGCCAAAAACATTCAGTACTTC. It codes for CATRGLAKNIQYF.